The 4 T cell receptor beta chains given below trace back to one sample, sequenced in a study of CD8 T cells in Susac syndrome. The authors reverse transcribed roughly 0.45 to 1 ug RNA with random hexamers. Via MiXCR, TCRdb re-called the immunoSEQ multiplex PCR reads, giving one row per CDR3 protein. The repertoire has about 250,000 distinct CDR3 sequences, about 93% of them found once; the top ten carry 0.055% to 0.075%. Input material: CD4+ T cells from PBMCs. The receptors come from a human donor with multiple sclerosis.

This clonotype was seen once. J is TRBJ1-5 and V is TRBV9; D not resolved. V was clipped by 3 bases and J by 5 bases, with 15 bases between them. Germline loops: CDR1 SGDLS, CDR2 YYNGEE. This CDR3 contains 15 residues. The DNA for the CDR3 is TGTGCCAGCAGCGCAACCGAGGGTCCAGATCAGCCCCAGCATTTT. It is translated as CASSATEGPDQPQHF.

The chain links TRBV6-1 to TRBJ2-7; 9 bases match TRBD1. The CDR3 consists of 14 residues. V lost 6 bases, J lost 5 bases, and 8 bases stayed unmatched. CDR1 is MNHNS and CDR2 is SASEGT in the germline V gene. CDR3 loop: CASSGQGIRHEQYF. The CDR3 DNA reads as TGTGCCAGCAGCGGACAGGGGATTCGCCACGAGCAGTACTTC.

The chain joins TRBV7-2 to TRBJ1-5; D unclear. The V gene lost 1 base and the J gene lost 0 bases, with 7 bases spanning the gap. The CDR3 sequence is 15 residues long. CDR1 and CDR2 (germline): SGHTA, FQGNSA. CDR3 DNA: TGTGCCAGCAGCTTAGTCCCGAATAGCAATCAGCCCCAGCATTTT. Translating it yields CASSLVPNSNQPQHF.

The chain joins TRBV3-1 to TRBJ2-3, with 9 bases matching TRBD1. Germline CDR1 LGHDT, CDR2 YNNKEL (reference sequence). V was clipped by 3 bases and J by 2 bases; unmatched bases: 6. This CDR3 has 16 amino acids. The chain's CDR3 is CASSQTGTGNTDTQYF. CDR3 in DNA: TGTGCCAGCAGCCAGACCGGGACAGGGAACACAGATACGCAGTATTTT.